Reported below is one TCR beta chain. What antigen it recognizes has not been identified. Within one base of it there is no much larger clone, and no base qualities were kept. The CDR3 spans 13 residues, from the cysteine through the phenylalanine. Just the 39-base CDR3 DNA is kept, in frame starting at base 1. V has 2 bases trimmed and J has 5 bases trimmed; junction bases matching no gene number 4. From a lookup of the germline V gene, CDR1 and CDR2 are SGHRS and YFSETQ. The adjacent samples were made up of nontumor breast tissue that surrounded the tumor. Data came from an Illumina HiSeq 2000. TCR beta chain libraries were generated through multiplex PCR amplification. High-throughput sequencing was used to analyze the amplified TCR beta chain products. TCRdb cleaned the public reads at Q25 with fastp, built clones with MiXCR and kept in-frame beta chains. One record per CDR3 amino acid sequence lists the most common genes and DNA. For this sample there are about 15,000 distinct CDR3 sequences; roughly 46% appear just once. The ten largest account for 10% to 15% of the sample.

These data belong to a study of breast tumors, draining lymph nodes, adjacent tissues (dated by TCRdb to 2015 to 2016). With regard to the full study: Breast cancer patients provided tumor, adjacent nontumor tissue and axillary lymph nodes, and the study compared the TCR beta repertoires across these three sources. The study was designed to assess the relationships and possible T-cell exchange between tumor, surrounding tissue and draining lymph node repertoires in human breast cancer. The research as a whole found: The conclusion that tumor T cells originate in lymph nodes was presented as consistent with a hypothesis rather than as directly demonstrated. Tumors showed preferential V and J gene usage, and their T-cell repertoire diversity fell below that of lymph nodes yet above that of nontumor tissue. Tumor and nontumor tissue repertoires were significantly more similar in luminal-like than in basal-like breast cancer. The data were judged consistent with most tumor T cells deriving from the lymph node and then expanding within tumor tissue.

The chain uses TRBV5-1 and TRBJ2-7; 7 middle bases align to TRBD2. Sequenced material: tumor-adjacent breast tissue. The clonotype was recovered from a female donor with breast cancer. Some clones in this sample may be carry-over from other donors' samples. CDR3 reads: CASSFTGGNEQYF. The sequenced DNA is TGCGCCAGCAGCTTTACGGGAGGTAACGAGCAGTACTTC.